These 9 T cell receptor beta chains originate from one sample sequenced in a study of T cell changes during pregnancy in multiple sclerosis. Libraries were prepared by immunoSEQ multiplex PCR; TCRdb keeps only in-frame clonotypes and omits some of them. The table has about 75,000 clones, approximately 95% seen once. The sample here was CD4+ T cells from peripheral blood mononuclear cells, taken after pregnancy. The source of these receptors is a female donor with multiple sclerosis, enrolled in a pregnancy study.

The V gene is TRBV28, the J gene TRBJ1-4, with 8 bases lining up with TRBD1. Germline values: CDR1 MDHEN, CDR2 SYDVKM. J was trimmed by 8 bases and V by 6 bases; bases with no gene match: 8. CDR3 size: 14 residues. The CDR3 protein is CASRSGQGREKLFF. In DNA, the CDR3 is TGTGCCAGCAGAAGTGGACAGGGAAGGGAAAAACTGTTTTTT.

The rearrangement links TRBV2 to TRBJ2-1, with 7 positions matching TRBD1. The trim removed 6 bases at V and 10 bases at J, leaving 12 bases unmatched. Per germline, CDR1 SNHLY and CDR2 FYNNEI. This CDR3 is 14 amino acids long. The CDR3 DNA reads TGTGCCAGCAGCAACCCCCTCTTGGACAGGGAGCAGTTCTTC. Residues: CASSNPLLDREQFF.

V and J are TRBV28 and TRBJ1-5, with D perhaps TRBD1 (5 bases). Germline CDR1 MDHEN, CDR2 SYDVKM. Trimming took 7 bases from V and 4 from J, leaving 17 bases between them. CDR3 length: 15 amino acids. The CDR3 protein is CASKMYGQGNQPQHF. The CDR3, as DNA: TGTGCCAGCAAGATGTACGGACAAGGGAATCAGCCCCAGCATTTT.

The V call is TRBV4-3, the J call TRBJ1-2; 7 bases match TRBD1. V was clipped by 6 bases and J by 6 bases; unmatched bases: 4. The CDR3 spans 12 residues. Germline loops: CDR1 LGHNA, CDR2 YSLEER. CDR3 DNA: TGCGCCAGCAGTGAAGGGACAGATGGCTACACCTTC. Translated: CASSEGTDGYTF.

This sequence joins TRBV29-1 and TRBJ2-3, with D possibly matching TRBD1 (6 bases). The CDR3 has 14 amino acids. Germline V gives CDR1 SQVTM, CDR2 ANQGSEA. The V and J ends lost 5 bases and 1 base respectively, with 13 bases between them. The CDR3 spells CSVTQGAGTDTQYF. The CDR3 nucleotides are TGCAGCGTTACACAGGGAGCGGGCACAGATACGCAGTATTTT.

The V and J genes are TRBV19 and TRBJ1-1; 8 bases agree with TRBD1. V was clipped by 5 bases and J by 0 bases; unmatched bases: 17. Germline V gene lookup returns CDR1 LNHDA and CDR2 SQIVND (reference sequence). The CDR3 is 19 amino acids. This CDR3 is CASSLIPSGGTGMNTEAFF. DNA for the CDR3: TGTGCCAGTAGTCTTATCCCGTCCGGGGGGACAGGCATGAACACTGAAGCTTTCTTT.

This chain links TRBV11-2 with TRBJ1-1; TRBD1 matches 9 bases. Germline trimming cut 1 base from V and 0 bases from J; bases unmatched to any gene: 3. The germline V gene encodes CDR1 SGHAT and CDR2 FQNNGV. The CDR3 runs to 16 residues. The CDR3 region is CASSLVQGALNTEAFF. The CDR3 coding sequence is TGTGCCAGCAGCTTAGTACAGGGGGCTTTGAACACTGAAGCTTTCTTT.

The V and J genes are TRBV7-3 and TRBJ1-1; possibly TRBD1 for D (6 bases). V lost 3 bases, J lost 3 bases, and 8 bases lay in between. This CDR3 contains 13 residues. Germline CDR1 and CDR2: SGHTA and FQGTGA. CDR3 coding DNA: TGTGCCAGCAGCTTTAAGGGGGACACTGAAGCTTTCTTT. Translation: CASSFKGDTEAFF.

The CDR3 sequence is CATIREGRVYGYTF. In DNA form, the CDR3 reads TGTGCCACCATAAGGGAGGGGCGCGTCTATGGCTACACCTTC. The V call is TRBV2, the J call TRBJ1-2; D may be TRBD1 (5 bases). Trimming pared 10 bases from V and 4 bases from J, leaving 19 bases between. CDR3 size: 14 residues. Germline V CDR1 and CDR2: SNHLY, FYNNEI.